This is a list of T cell receptor beta chains from one sample in a study of T cell responses to AZD1222 COVID-19 vaccine. The protocol was immunoSEQ multiplex PCR, while the TCRdb copy is restricted to in-frame clones and leaves out a portion. The table has about 110,000 clones, approximately 86% seen once; the top ten hold less than 3.5%. Material: peripheral blood, obtained on day 0 of AZD1222 vaccination. The source of these receptors is an adult in good health. The CDR3 runs from the conserved cysteine through the conserved F or W. Each record gives: D gene, J gene, V gene, clone size, CDR3 DNA, CDR3 protein. D genes are given only for firm matches. Some rows mark clone size as missing; the rest say once, few, many or name a class of expanded clone.

d_gene: .; j_gene: TRBJ1-1; v_gene: TRBV18; abundance: .; CDR3nt: TGTGCCAGCTCACCGGCAGGGAAGGGGACTGAAGCTTTCTTT; CDR3aa: CASSPAGKGTEAFF
d_gene: .; j_gene: TRBJ1-2; v_gene: TRBV6-6; abundance: .; CDR3nt: TGTGCCAGCAGTTACGCGGGGGAAGCTAACTATGGCTACACCTTC; CDR3aa: CASSYAGEANYGYTF
d_gene: .; j_gene: TRBJ2-5; v_gene: TRBV27; abundance: .; CDR3nt: TGTGCCAGCAGAACTCAGGGGGGTGGAGAGACCCAGTACTTC; CDR3aa: CASRTQGGGETQYF
d_gene: .; j_gene: TRBJ2-5; v_gene: TRBV7-9; abundance: .; CDR3nt: TGTGCCAGCAGCTTAGTTAGCGCCCAAGAGACCCAGTACTTC; CDR3aa: CASSLVSAQETQYF
d_gene: .; j_gene: TRBJ2-7; v_gene: TRBV18; abundance: .; CDR3nt: TGTGCCAGCTCATCCCGTCAGGGGACCTACGAGCAGTACTTC; CDR3aa: CASSSRQGTYEQYF
d_gene: .; j_gene: TRBJ1-5; v_gene: TRBV5-1; abundance: .; CDR3nt: TGCGCCAGCAGCTGGGGGGGGAATCAGCCCCAGCATTTT; CDR3aa: CASSWGGNQPQHF
d_gene: .; j_gene: TRBJ2-3; v_gene: TRBV27; abundance: .; CDR3nt: TGTGCCAGCAGTCCAGGGACGGGACCACCTCAGTATTTT; CDR3aa: CASSPGTGPPQYF
d_gene: .; j_gene: TRBJ1-3; v_gene: TRBV7-8; abundance: .; CDR3nt: TGTGCCAGCAGCTTAGTTGCCGCCCTACCCTCTGGAAACACCATATATTTT; CDR3aa: CASSLVAALPSGNTIYF
d_gene: TRBD1; j_gene: TRBJ2-7; v_gene: TRBV3-1/TRBV3-2; abundance: .; CDR3nt: TGTGCCAGCAGCCAAACGACAGGGTGGCACGAGCAGTACTTC; CDR3aa: CASSQTTGWHEQYF
d_gene: TRBD1; j_gene: TRBJ1-4; v_gene: TRBV7-8; abundance: .; CDR3nt: TGTGCCAGCAGCTTAGGGGGTTCGGACAGGGGAAATGAAAAACTGTTTTTT; CDR3aa: CASSLGGSDRGNEKLFF
d_gene: .; j_gene: TRBJ1-5; v_gene: TRBV6-6; abundance: .; CDR3nt: TGTGCCAGCAGTTACTCAGGTGAAGGCCAGCCCCAGCATTTT; CDR3aa: CASSYSGEGQPQHF
d_gene: .; j_gene: TRBJ1-5; v_gene: TRBV5-1; abundance: .; CDR3nt: TGCGCCAGCAGCTTGGAGCCATATCAGCCCCAGCATTTT; CDR3aa: CASSLEPYQPQHF
d_gene: TRBD1; j_gene: TRBJ1-1; v_gene: TRBV27; abundance: .; CDR3nt: TGTGCCAGCAGGCCCAGGGGGCTTGGGAACACTGAAGCTTTCTTT; CDR3aa: CASRPRGLGNTEAFF
d_gene: .; j_gene: TRBJ1-5; v_gene: TRBV6-5; abundance: .; CDR3nt: TGTGCCAGCACTTATCAGGGGATGGGGGGTCAGCCCCAGCATTTT; CDR3aa: CASTYQGMGGQPQHF
d_gene: TRBD2; j_gene: TRBJ2-5; v_gene: TRBV5-1; abundance: .; CDR3nt: TGCGCCAGCAGCTCCATAGCGGGGGGCCAAGAGACCCAGTACTTC; CDR3aa: CASSSIAGGQETQYF
d_gene: TRBD1; j_gene: TRBJ1-5; v_gene: TRBV27; abundance: .; CDR3nt: TGTGCCAGCAGTTGGGGGGGACAGATCCTTAGCAATCAGCCCCAGCATTTT; CDR3aa: CASSWGGQILSNQPQHF
d_gene: .; j_gene: TRBJ1-5; v_gene: TRBV3-1/TRBV3-2; abundance: .; CDR3nt: TGTGCCAGCAGCCAAGATACCACAGTCAATCAGCCCCAGCATTTT; CDR3aa: CASSQDTTVNQPQHF
d_gene: TRBD2; j_gene: TRBJ2-7; v_gene: TRBV11-2; abundance: once; CDR3nt: TGTGCCAGCAGCTCCCTAGCGGGGGGGCTAGACGAGCAGTACTTC; CDR3aa: CASSSLAGGLDEQYF
d_gene: .; j_gene: TRBJ1-2; v_gene: TRBV29-1; abundance: .; CDR3nt: TGCAGCGTTGAGTCGGCCCTAGTACCCTATGGCTACACCTTC; CDR3aa: CSVESALVPYGYTF
d_gene: .; j_gene: TRBJ1-6; v_gene: TRBV12-5; abundance: .; CDR3nt: TGTGCTAGTGCTCTACCCGGAGACGGCCGTAATTCACCCCTCCACTTT; CDR3aa: CASALPGDGRNSPLHF
d_gene: .; j_gene: TRBJ1-2; v_gene: TRBV15; abundance: .; CDR3nt: TGTGCCACCAGCAGAGATGGAGAAAGTGGCTACACCTTC; CDR3aa: CATSRDGESGYTF
d_gene: .; j_gene: TRBJ1-1; v_gene: TRBV21-1; abundance: .; CDR3nt: TGTGCCAGCAGCCATAAAACTTATGGGGGTCAGAACACTGAAGCTTTCTTT; CDR3aa: CASSHKTYGGQNTEAFF
d_gene: TRBD1; j_gene: TRBJ2-7; v_gene: TRBV5-1; abundance: once; CDR3nt: TGCGCCGGGCCGGGACAGGGGGCCTACGAGCAGTACTTC; CDR3aa: CAGPGQGAYEQYF
d_gene: TRBD1; j_gene: TRBJ2-7; v_gene: TRBV7-2; abundance: .; CDR3nt: TGTGCCAGCATCCAGGACAGGGGCTCCTACGAGCAGTACTTC; CDR3aa: CASIQDRGSYEQYF
d_gene: .; j_gene: TRBJ1-2; v_gene: TRBV21-1; abundance: .; CDR3nt: TGTGCCAGCATGGGATACCGCACTAACTATGGCTACACCTTC; CDR3aa: CASMGYRTNYGYTF
d_gene: .; j_gene: TRBJ1-1; v_gene: TRBV5-8; abundance: .; CDR3nt: TGTGCCAGCAGCTGGACATGGGACACTGAAGCTTTCTTT; CDR3aa: CASSWTWDTEAFF
d_gene: .; j_gene: TRBJ1-2; v_gene: TRBV5-8; abundance: .; CDR3nt: TGTGCCAGCAGCTGGGGCGGGGGCAGCTATGGCTACACCTTC; CDR3aa: CASSWGGGSYGYTF
d_gene: TRBD1; j_gene: TRBJ1-4; v_gene: TRBV5-1; abundance: .; CDR3nt: TGCGCCAGCAGCCCCGTCCCGGGACAGGGGACTAATGAAAAACTGTTTTTT; CDR3aa: CASSPVPGQGTNEKLFF
d_gene: .; j_gene: TRBJ1-1; v_gene: TRBV5-4; abundance: .; CDR3nt: TGTGCCAGCAGCTTTTACACTGAAGCTTTCTTT; CDR3aa: CASSFYTEAFF
d_gene: .; j_gene: TRBJ2-2; v_gene: TRBV11-2; abundance: .; CDR3nt: TGTGCCAGCAGCTTCAGGCAGGGGAACACCGGGGAGCTGTTTTTT; CDR3aa: CASSFRQGNTGELFF
d_gene: .; j_gene: TRBJ2-5; v_gene: TRBV5-1; abundance: .; CDR3nt: TGCGCCAGCAGCTTGGAGGACTCCGTAGAGACCCAGTACTTC; CDR3aa: CASSLEDSVETQYF
d_gene: TRBD1; j_gene: TRBJ2-7; v_gene: TRBV14; abundance: few; CDR3nt: TGTGCCAGCAGCCAAGACCTCAACCGGGACAGGGGTTCCTACGAGCAGTACTTC; CDR3aa: CASSQDLNRDRGSYEQYF
d_gene: .; j_gene: TRBJ1-4; v_gene: TRBV12-3/TRBV12-4; abundance: .; CDR3nt: TGTGCCAGCAAGGGGTCCATTAATGAAAAACTGTTTTTT; CDR3aa: CASKGSINEKLFF
d_gene: TRBD1; j_gene: TRBJ2-1; v_gene: TRBV5-4; abundance: .; CDR3nt: TGTGCCAGCAGCACCGGGACAGGGTCCTACAATGAGCAGTTCTTC; CDR3aa: CASSTGTGSYNEQFF
d_gene: .; j_gene: TRBJ1-1; v_gene: TRBV30; abundance: few; CDR3nt: TGTGCCTGGACCCCCAAGTGGGACACTGAAGCTTTCTTT; CDR3aa: CAWTPKWDTEAFF
d_gene: TRBD1; j_gene: TRBJ2-7; v_gene: TRBV18; abundance: .; CDR3nt: TGTGCCAGCTCACGCGAATCGACAGGGGGCCTCGACGAGCAGTACTTC; CDR3aa: CASSRESTGGLDEQYF
d_gene: .; j_gene: TRBJ2-6; v_gene: TRBV7-2; abundance: few; CDR3nt: TGTGCCAGCAGCTCGGGCGGTTCTGGGGCCAACGTCCTGACTTTC; CDR3aa: CASSSGGSGANVLTF
d_gene: .; j_gene: TRBJ1-5; v_gene: TRBV12-3/TRBV12-4; abundance: .; CDR3nt: TGTGCCAGCAGTTTAGGGCAGAATCAGCCCCAGCATTTT; CDR3aa: CASSLGQNQPQHF
d_gene: TRBD1; j_gene: TRBJ1-2; v_gene: TRBV5-6; abundance: .; CDR3nt: TGTGCCAGCAGCTCCACAGGGGCCGTCGGCTACACCTTC; CDR3aa: CASSSTGAVGYTF
d_gene: .; j_gene: TRBJ1-1; v_gene: TRBV14; abundance: .; CDR3nt: TGTGCCAGGGCCACCAGGGAACGAGTAGCTTTCTTT; CDR3aa: CARATRERVAFF
d_gene: TRBD2; j_gene: TRBJ2-3; v_gene: TRBV5-1; abundance: few; CDR3nt: TGCGCCAGCAGCTTAATCAGTAGGCGGGGGGGCACAGATACGCAGTATTTT; CDR3aa: CASSLISRRGGTDTQYF
d_gene: .; j_gene: TRBJ1-2; v_gene: TRBV7-3; abundance: .; CDR3nt: TGTGCCAGCACAGGGGAGCGATATGGCTACACCTTC; CDR3aa: CASTGERYGYTF
d_gene: TRBD1; j_gene: TRBJ2-5; v_gene: TRBV7-3; abundance: .; CDR3nt: TGTGCCAGCAGCTCCATATCCGGGACAGGGGGCTTGGAAGAGACCCAGTACTTC; CDR3aa: CASSSISGTGGLEETQYF
d_gene: .; j_gene: TRBJ1-1; v_gene: TRBV12-3/TRBV12-4; abundance: .; CDR3nt: TGTGCCAGCAGTTTAGGCAGGAACACTGAAGCTTTCTTT; CDR3aa: CASSLGRNTEAFF
d_gene: .; j_gene: TRBJ2-4; v_gene: TRBV3-1/TRBV3-2; abundance: .; CDR3nt: TGTGCCAGCAGCCAAGGGGATCCCGGGCGGGGAGGTATTGCCAAAAACATTCAGTACTTC; CDR3aa: CASSQGDPGRGGIAKNIQYF